This is a list of T cell receptor beta chains from one sample in a study of shared clonotypes between healthy human individuals. The data were produced by immunoSEQ multiplex PCR, yet TCRdb's version contains in-frame clones alone and is incomplete. In the table there are hundreds of thousands of clones, roughly 70% of which are singletons. Sequenced input: memory CD4+ T cells sorted from blood. These receptors all come from a woman aged 30 to 39 in good health. Each CDR3 is given with its conserved first and last residue. A D gene is named only where the DNA matches it firmly. The size of a clone is reported for some rows only, either as once, few or many, or as a class for expanded clones.

TRBV6-5	.	.	TRBJ1-2	CASKRGDLNYGYTF	TGTGCCAGCAAACGGGGGGATCTTAACTATGGCTACACCTTC
TRBV14	few	.	TRBJ2-1	CASSQVGGSAYNEQFF	TGTGCCAGCAGCCAAGTGGGAGGTAGCGCCTACAATGAGCAGTTCTTC
TRBV2	.	.	TRBJ1-1	CASSVDRMNTEAFF	TGTGCCAGCAGTGTGGATCGTATGAACACTGAAGCTTTCTTT
TRBV9	.	.	TRBJ1-4	CASSVDPLWGGNEKLFF	TGTGCCAGCAGCGTAGACCCACTCTGGGGAGGTAATGAAAAACTGTTTTTT
TRBV6-4	.	.	TRBJ1-5	CASTNVGTNYSNQPQHF	TGTGCCAGCACTAATGTGGGAACTAACTATAGCAATCAGCCCCAGCATTTT
TRBV18	.	.	TRBJ2-6	CASSPPRQGGANVLTF	TGTGCCAGCTCACCACCGCGACAAGGTGGGGCCAACGTCCTGACTTTC
TRBV5-6	.	.	TRBJ2-7	CASSSAALYEQYF	TGTGCCAGCAGCTCCGCCGCCCTATACGAGCAGTACTTC
TRBV19	.	.	TRBJ2-6	CASRQHDSGANVLTF	TGTGCCAGTAGGCAGCACGACTCTGGGGCCAACGTCCTGACTTTC
TRBV5-5	.	TRBD1	TRBJ2-7	CASSSTGTGVFYEQYF	TGTGCCAGCAGCTCCACCGGGACAGGGGTCTTCTACGAGCAGTACTTC
TRBV11-3	.	.	TRBJ2-2	CASSYTGTGELFF	TGTGCCAGCAGTTACACAGGGACCGGGGAGCTGTTTTTT
TRBV19	.	TRBD2	TRBJ2-1	CASTAQTSGRGQFF	TGTGCCAGTACCGCCCAGACTAGCGGGAGGGGGCAGTTCTTC
TRBV28	.	TRBD1	TRBJ2-2	CASSLIGQGPGELFF	TGTGCCAGCAGTTTAATCGGACAGGGCCCCGGGGAGCTGTTTTTT
TRBV2	.	TRBD1	TRBJ1-1	CASSEHNRGGEAFF	TGTGCCAGCAGTGAACACAACAGGGGTGGAGAAGCTTTCTTT
TRBV28	few	.	TRBJ1-5	CASSSPGGQPQHF	TGTGCCAGCAGCAGCCCTGGAGGTCAGCCCCAGCATTTT
TRBV27	.	TRBD1	TRBJ2-7	CASSLGTGGTTYEQYF	TGTGCCAGCAGTCTTGGGACAGGGGGCACCACCTACGAGCAGTACTTC
TRBV6-1	.	TRBD2	TRBJ2-7	CATGLAAYEQYF	TGTGCCACGGGACTAGCGGCCTACGAGCAGTACTTC
TRBV10-3	.	.	TRBJ2-3	CAISESAYRAIQGRITDTQYF	TGTGCCATCAGTGAGTCCGCATACAGGGCCATACAGGGCAGGATAACAGATACGCAGTATTTT
TRBV6-1	.	.	TRBJ2-7	CASTSTRTGYEQYF	TGTGCCAGCACTTCAACCCGGACGGGGTACGAGCAGTACTTC
TRBV10-3	.	.	TRBJ2-7	CAILGGSSYEQYF	TGTGCCATCCTTGGAGGATCTTCCTACGAGCAGTACTTC
TRBV6-6	.	.	TRBJ2-7	CASSYSGIPYEQYF	TGTGCCAGCAGTTACTCAGGGATACCCTACGAGCAGTACTTC
TRBV7-9	.	TRBD1	TRBJ1-6	CAARGQTNSPLHF	TGTGCCGCGAGGGGACAGACCAATTCACCCCTCCACTTT
TRBV7-9	.	.	TRBJ2-2	CASSPRAGELFF	TGTGCCAGCAGCCCGAGGGCCGGGGAGCTGTTTTTT
TRBV7-9	.	.	TRBJ1-1	CASSSTGNPEAFF	TGTGCCAGCAGCTCAACGGGTAACCCTGAAGCTTTCTTT
TRBV11-2	.	TRBD1	TRBJ1-1	CASSPDRLSAFF	TGTGCCAGCAGCCCGGACAGGTTGAGCGCTTTCTTT
TRBV28	.	.	TRBJ1-2	CASSLLGGENYGYTF	TGTGCCAGCAGTTTATTGGGGGGCGAAAACTATGGCTACACCTTC
TRBV7-9	.	.	TRBJ2-3	CASSLARSDTQYF	TGTGCCAGCAGCTTAGCCAGGTCAGATACGCAGTATTTT
TRBV19	.	.	TRBJ1-6	CASRETTMNSPLHF	TGTGCCAGTAGGGAAACGACTATGAATTCACCCCTCCACTTT
TRBV9	.	TRBD1	TRBJ2-7	CASSPTSGTGGGEQYF	TGTGCCAGCAGCCCTACCTCCGGGACAGGGGGGGGCGAGCAGTACTTC
TRBV27	few	.	TRBJ2-1	CASRGLALSSYNEQFF	TGTGCCAGCAGGGGGCTAGCGTTGAGCTCCTACAATGAGCAGTTCTTC
TRBV5-1	.	TRBD2	TRBJ2-7	CASSLSAGGFGEQYF	TGCGCCAGCAGCTTGTCGGCGGGAGGGTTCGGCGAGCAGTACTTC
TRBV27	many	TRBD1	TRBJ1-1	CASSSWDRKNTEAFF	TGTGCCAGCAGTTCTTGGGACAGGAAGAACACTGAAGCTTTCTTT
TRBV30	.	TRBD1	TRBJ1-2	CAWSLGQGAYGYTF	TGTGCCTGGAGTCTGGGACAGGGGGCCTATGGCTACACCTTC
TRBV5-1	.	.	TRBJ2-1	CASSFGFGDNEQFF	TGCGCCAGCAGCTTTGGGTTTGGGGACAATGAGCAGTTCTTC
TRBV5-1	.	.	TRBJ2-7	CASSVYYVRDYEQYF	TGCGCCAGCAGCGTGTATTATGTTCGAGACTACGAGCAGTACTTC
TRBV15	.	TRBD1	TRBJ1-2	CATSREEGAQDGYTF	TGTGCCACCAGCAGAGAAGAGGGGGCGCAGGATGGCTACACCTTC
TRBV6-5	many	.	TRBJ2-7	CASSYGTQALYEQYF	TGTGCCAGCAGTTACGGGACACAGGCCCTTTACGAGCAGTACTTC
TRBV19	.	TRBD2	TRBJ2-7	CASSPGLAVYDIEQYF	TGTGCCAGTAGTCCGGGACTAGCGGTATATGATATCGAGCAGTACTTC
TRBV6-1	few	.	TRBJ2-7	CASSEARGNEQYF	TGTGCCAGCAGTGAAGCGCGAGGGAACGAGCAGTACTTC
TRBV6-5	.	TRBD2	TRBJ2-2	CASSPSGNTGELFF	TGTGCCAGCAGCCCTAGCGGGAACACCGGGGAGCTGTTTTTT